One TCR beta chain is described in this entry. Those enrolled, adults aged 18 to 89 years, came from roughly 22 US areas. V was clipped by 3 bases and J by 6 bases; unmatched bases: 10. Germline V gives CDR1 SGHDN, CDR2 FVKESK. This CDR3 region has 15 residues. This entry belongs to a study of blood T cell repertoires in COVID-19. On the study more broadly: Italy, Spain and the United States were the sources of the convalescent and acute COVID-19 samples.

Data came from immunoSEQ multiplex PCR; TCRdb stores just in-frame clones and leaves some out. Among about 320,000 clones listed, approximately 88% were seen once. This TCR was recovered from a young man who had recovered from COVID-19. The chain has TRBV14 and TRBJ1-1; 7 bases line up with TRBD1. The sequenced sample was PBMCs or T cells enriched from blood (not recorded which). The CDR3 sequence is CASSHLRDSQSEAFF. The CDR3 region has the DNA TGTGCCAGCAGCCACCTCCGGGACAGTCAGTCTGAAGCTTTCTTT.